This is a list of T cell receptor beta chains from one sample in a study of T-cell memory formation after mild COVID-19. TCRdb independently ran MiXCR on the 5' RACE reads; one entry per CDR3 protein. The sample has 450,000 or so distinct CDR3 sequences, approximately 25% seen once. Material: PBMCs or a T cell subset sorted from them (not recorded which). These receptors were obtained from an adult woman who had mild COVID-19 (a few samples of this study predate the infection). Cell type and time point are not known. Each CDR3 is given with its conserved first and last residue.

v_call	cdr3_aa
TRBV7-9	CASSSQGFFSTEAFF
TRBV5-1	CASSLEAAGPYNEQFF
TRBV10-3	CAISEPPYEQYF
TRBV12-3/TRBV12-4	CASRWTGGLVQFF
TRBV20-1	CSASSSGRAFVAQYF
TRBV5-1	CASSGGSGANVLTF
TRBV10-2	CASSFPTLVAGRPYNEQFF
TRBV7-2	CASSLRDTQYF
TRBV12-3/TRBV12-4	CASCLTAANTGELFF
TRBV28	CASRGTSTGELFF
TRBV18	CASSPGHLPYEQYF
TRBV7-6	CASSLAGASGETQYF
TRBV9	CASSVGQGGSNTGELFF
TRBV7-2	CASSLYRNTDTQYF
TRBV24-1	CATSDYLGLRAATGEQYF
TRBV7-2	CATIRGGLFRHEQFF
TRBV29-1	CSVAGDSNQPQHF
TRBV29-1	CSARGSGLEQETQYF
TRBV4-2	CASSQKELTPLHF
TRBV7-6	CASSLTSSSYNEQFF
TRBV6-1	CASSTPVGALETQYF
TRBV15	CATSRSGSLETQYF
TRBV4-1	CASSHRTGANTGELFF
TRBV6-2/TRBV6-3	CASSWTPTYEQYF
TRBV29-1	CSVESGGYGYTF
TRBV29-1	CSVDGQGAAFSRTQYF
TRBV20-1	CSVIPGLAREETQYF
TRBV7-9	CASSSQGGRSYEQYF
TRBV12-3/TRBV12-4	CASSLSGRFDEQYF
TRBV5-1	CASSQTSGTGNTEAFF
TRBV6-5	CASSTPRQGDSYEQYF
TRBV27	CASSFGGSGGELFF
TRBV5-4	CASSVWTGALHSPLHF
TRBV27	CASSLSVGELFF
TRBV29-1	CSSGGGGETQYF
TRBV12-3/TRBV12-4	CASSLIPDGTSPLHF
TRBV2	CATWTGELFF
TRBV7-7	CASSPSGTGTRQYF
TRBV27	CASSFLLQGIYNEQFF
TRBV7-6	CASSFAGEADTQYF
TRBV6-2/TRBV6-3	CASRKGTLGTEAFF
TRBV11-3	CASSIPGQRYEQYF
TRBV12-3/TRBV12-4	CASSYAVNYGYTF
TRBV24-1	CATSDRDSLYGYTF
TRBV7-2	CASSPREQGSSYEQYF
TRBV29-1	CSVVFGVGQPQHF
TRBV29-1	CSVDLPPLHF
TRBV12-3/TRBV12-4	CASSLFWTSSLDTQYF
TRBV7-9	CASNRAYYGYTF
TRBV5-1	CASSPAPRISSGNTIYF
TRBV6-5	CASSYSKGSGSSMLETQYF
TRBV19	CASSIEGYPAGSGANVLTF
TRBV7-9	CASSLVVAGAHWADTQYF
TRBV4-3	CASSQAGGWGYEQYF
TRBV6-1	CASSANRGSTDTQYF
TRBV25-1	CASGRQGYDSPLHF
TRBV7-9	CASRPGDRRNTEAFF
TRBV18	CASSPNLQPGVEKLFF
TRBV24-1	CATSETGTSRATQYF